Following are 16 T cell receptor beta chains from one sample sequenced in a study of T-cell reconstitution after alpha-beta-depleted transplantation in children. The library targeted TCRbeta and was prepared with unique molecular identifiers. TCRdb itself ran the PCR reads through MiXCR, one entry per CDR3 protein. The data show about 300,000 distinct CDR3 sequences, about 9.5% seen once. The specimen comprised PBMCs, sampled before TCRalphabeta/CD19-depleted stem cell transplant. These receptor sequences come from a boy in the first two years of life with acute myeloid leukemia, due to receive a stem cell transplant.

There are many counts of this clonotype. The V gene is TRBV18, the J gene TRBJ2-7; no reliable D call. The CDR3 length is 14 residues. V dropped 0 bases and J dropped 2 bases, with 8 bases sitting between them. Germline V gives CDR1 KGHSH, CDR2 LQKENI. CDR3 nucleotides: TGTGCCAGCTCACCACCCGCGGCCCCCTACGAGCAGTACTTC. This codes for CASSPPAAPYEQYF.

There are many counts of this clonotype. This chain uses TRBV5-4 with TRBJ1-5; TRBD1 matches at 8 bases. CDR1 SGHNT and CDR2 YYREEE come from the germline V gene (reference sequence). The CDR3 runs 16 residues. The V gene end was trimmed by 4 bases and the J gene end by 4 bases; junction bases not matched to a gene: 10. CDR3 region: CASSPGDRRGNQPQHF. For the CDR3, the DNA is TGTGCCAGCAGCCCTGGGGACAGGAGAGGGAATCAGCCCCAGCATTTT.

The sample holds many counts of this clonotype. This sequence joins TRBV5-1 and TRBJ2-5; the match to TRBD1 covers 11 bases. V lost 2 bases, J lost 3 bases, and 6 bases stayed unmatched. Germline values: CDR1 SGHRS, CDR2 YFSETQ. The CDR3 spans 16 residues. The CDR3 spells CASSLTGTGGEETQYF. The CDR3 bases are TGCGCCAGCAGCTTAACCGGGACAGGGGGTGAAGAGACCCAGTACTTC.

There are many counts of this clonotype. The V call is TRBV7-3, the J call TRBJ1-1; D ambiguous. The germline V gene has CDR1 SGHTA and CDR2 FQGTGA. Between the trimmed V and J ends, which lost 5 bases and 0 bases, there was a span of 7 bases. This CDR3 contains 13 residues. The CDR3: CASSPTMNTEAFF. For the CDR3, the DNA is TGTGCCAGCAGCCCCACAATGAACACTGAAGCTTTCTTT. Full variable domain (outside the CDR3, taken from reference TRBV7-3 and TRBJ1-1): GAGVSQTPSNKVTEKGKYVELRCDPISGHTALYWYRQSLGQGPEFLIYFQGTGAADDSGLPNDRFFAVRPEGSVSTLKIQRTERGDSAVYLCASSPTMNTEAFFGQGTRLTVV.

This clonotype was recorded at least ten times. CDR3 nucleotides: TGCGCCAGCAGTTTAAGGACTAGCGGGGACCTCCTGGAGCAGTACTTC. Translation: CASSLRTSGDLLEQYF. The chain couples TRBV5-1 to TRBJ2-7; the match to TRBD2 covers 12 bases. The J segment lost 7 bases and the V segment lost 5 bases, leaving 13 bases of the junction unmatched. The germline gives CDR1 SGHRS, CDR2 YFSETQ. The CDR3 loop spans 16 amino acids.

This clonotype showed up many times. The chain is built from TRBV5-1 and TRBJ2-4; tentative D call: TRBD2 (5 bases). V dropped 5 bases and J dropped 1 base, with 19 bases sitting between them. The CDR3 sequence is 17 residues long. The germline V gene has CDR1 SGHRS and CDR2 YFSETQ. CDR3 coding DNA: TGCGCCAGCAGGTCGGGGTTGGGAGCGTGGGCCAAAAACATTCAGTACTTC. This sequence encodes CASRSGLGAWAKNIQYF.

Written as DNA, the CDR3 is TGTGCCAGCAGCGTAGAAGGGGGGGGGACATTTTCCTACGAGCAGTACTTC. This gives the protein CASSVEGGGTFSYEQYF. The chain uses TRBV9 and TRBJ2-7; perhaps TRBD2 as D (7 bases). V was pared by 0 bases and J by 1 base, with 17 bases between. There are 17 residues in the CDR3. CDR1 and CDR2 from the germline V gene are SGDLS and YYNGEE.

The CDR3 reads CASSETGAASSYNEQFF. As DNA, the CDR3 is TGTGCCAGCAGTGAGACGGGTGCAGCGAGCTCCTACAATGAGCAGTTCTTC. The V call is TRBV2, the J call TRBJ2-1; D unresolved. Trimming pared 3 bases from V and 0 bases from J, leaving 15 bases between. CDR3 length: 17 amino acids. Germline V gives CDR1 SNHLY, CDR2 FYNNEI.

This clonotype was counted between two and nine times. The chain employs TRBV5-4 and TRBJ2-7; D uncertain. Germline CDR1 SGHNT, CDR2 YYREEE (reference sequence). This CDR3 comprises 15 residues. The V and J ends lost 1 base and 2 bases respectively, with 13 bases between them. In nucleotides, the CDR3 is TGTGCCAGCAGCTTGTCAAGTGATGGCACCTACGAGCAGTACTTC. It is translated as CASSLSSDGTYEQYF.

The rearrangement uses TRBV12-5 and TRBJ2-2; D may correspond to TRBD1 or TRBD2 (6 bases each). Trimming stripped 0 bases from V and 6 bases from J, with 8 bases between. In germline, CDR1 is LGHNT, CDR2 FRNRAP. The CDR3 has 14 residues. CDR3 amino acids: CASGLVGGPGELFF. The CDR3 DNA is TGTGCTAGTGGTTTGGTAGGGGGGCCCGGGGAGCTGTTTTTT.

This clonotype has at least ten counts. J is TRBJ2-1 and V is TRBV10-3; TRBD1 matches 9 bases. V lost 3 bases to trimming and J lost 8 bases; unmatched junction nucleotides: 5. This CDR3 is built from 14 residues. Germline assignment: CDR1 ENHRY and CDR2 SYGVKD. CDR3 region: CAISDPGQGDEQFF. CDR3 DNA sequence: TGTGCCATCAGTGACCCGGGACAGGGTGATGAGCAGTTCTTC.

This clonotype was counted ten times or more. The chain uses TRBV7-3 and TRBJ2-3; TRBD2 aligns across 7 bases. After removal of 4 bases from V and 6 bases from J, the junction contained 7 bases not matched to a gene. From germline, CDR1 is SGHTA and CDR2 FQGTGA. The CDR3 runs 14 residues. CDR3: CASSSGLDPDTQYF. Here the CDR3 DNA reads TGTGCCAGCAGCTCTGGACTAGACCCTGATACGCAGTATTTT.

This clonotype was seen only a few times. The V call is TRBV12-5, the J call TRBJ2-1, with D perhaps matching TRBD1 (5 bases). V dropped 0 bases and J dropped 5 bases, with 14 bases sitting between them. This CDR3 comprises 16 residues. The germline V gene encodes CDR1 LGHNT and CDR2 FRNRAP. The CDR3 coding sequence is TGTGCTAGTGGTTTGGTACAGGATGATGGAGACAATGAGCAGTTCTTC. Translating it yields CASGLVQDDGDNEQFF.

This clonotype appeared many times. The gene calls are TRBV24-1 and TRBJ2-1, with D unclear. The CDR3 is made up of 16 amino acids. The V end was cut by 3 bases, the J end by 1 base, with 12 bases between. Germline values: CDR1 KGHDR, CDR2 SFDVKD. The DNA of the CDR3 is TGTGCCACCAGTGATCTAGTTTCACCATCCTACAATGAGCAGTTCTTC. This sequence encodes CATSDLVSPSYNEQFF.

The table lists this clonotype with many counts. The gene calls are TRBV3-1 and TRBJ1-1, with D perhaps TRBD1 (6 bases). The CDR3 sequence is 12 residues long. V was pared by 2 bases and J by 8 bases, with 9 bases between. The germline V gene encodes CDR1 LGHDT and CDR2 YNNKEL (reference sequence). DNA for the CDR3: TGTGCCAGCAGCCAAACTGACAGGGAAGCTTTCTTT. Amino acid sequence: CASSQTDREAFF.

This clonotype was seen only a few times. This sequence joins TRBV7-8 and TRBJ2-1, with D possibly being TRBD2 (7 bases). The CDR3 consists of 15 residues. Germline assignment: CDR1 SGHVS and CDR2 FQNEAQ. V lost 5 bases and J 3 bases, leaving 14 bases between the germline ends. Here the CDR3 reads CASSPRGGVYNEQFF. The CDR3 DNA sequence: TGTGCCAGCAGCCCAAGGGGGGGGGTCTACAATGAGCAGTTCTTC.